The clone carrying this T cell receptor (beta chain) was observed at least ten times. Its antigen is still unknown. This record belongs to a study of early T cells in non-severe SARS-CoV-2 infection. Turning to the study itself: Unsorted whole blood bulk RNA was sequenced, with unpaired chains.

Separate cDNA molecules each had unique molecular identifiers attached to them. TCRdb used MiXCR to reprocess the 5' RACE reads, holding one entry per CDR3 protein. The sample includes over 30,000 distinct CDR3 sequences, 5% to 7% seen only once; the top ten take roughly 7.5%. General observations from the study: Clonotype matching in VDJdb favored anti-spike CD8 responses and did not capture private and CD4 specificities.

The CDR3 sequence is 16 residues long. Looked up from germline, CDR1 is DFQATT and CDR2 is SNEGSKA (reference sequence). With 2 bases removed from V and 0 bases from J, the gap between germline ends came to 15 bases. The TCR comes from an adult who was a healthcare worker with PCR-confirmed SARS-CoV-2 infection or an uninfected control (not recorded which). The source material was whole blood. This chain joins TRBV20-1 and TRBJ2-3, with D unresolved. The CDR3, as DNA: TGCAGTGCTAGAAATCGTCTGAGGTCTAGCACAGATACGCAGTATTTT. It translates to CSARNRLRSSTDTQYF.